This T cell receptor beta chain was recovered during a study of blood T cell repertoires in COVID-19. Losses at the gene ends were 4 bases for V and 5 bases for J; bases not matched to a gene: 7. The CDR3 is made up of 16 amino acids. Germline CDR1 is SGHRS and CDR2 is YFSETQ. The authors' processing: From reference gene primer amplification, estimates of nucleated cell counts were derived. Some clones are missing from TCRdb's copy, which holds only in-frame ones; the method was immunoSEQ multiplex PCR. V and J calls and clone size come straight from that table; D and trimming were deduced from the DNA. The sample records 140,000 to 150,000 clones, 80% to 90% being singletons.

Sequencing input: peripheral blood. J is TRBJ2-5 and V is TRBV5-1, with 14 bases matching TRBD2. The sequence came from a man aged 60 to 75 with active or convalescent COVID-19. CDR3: CASSQGTSGREETQYF. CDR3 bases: TGCGCCAGCAGCCAAGGGACTAGCGGGAGAGAGGAGACCCAGTACTTC.